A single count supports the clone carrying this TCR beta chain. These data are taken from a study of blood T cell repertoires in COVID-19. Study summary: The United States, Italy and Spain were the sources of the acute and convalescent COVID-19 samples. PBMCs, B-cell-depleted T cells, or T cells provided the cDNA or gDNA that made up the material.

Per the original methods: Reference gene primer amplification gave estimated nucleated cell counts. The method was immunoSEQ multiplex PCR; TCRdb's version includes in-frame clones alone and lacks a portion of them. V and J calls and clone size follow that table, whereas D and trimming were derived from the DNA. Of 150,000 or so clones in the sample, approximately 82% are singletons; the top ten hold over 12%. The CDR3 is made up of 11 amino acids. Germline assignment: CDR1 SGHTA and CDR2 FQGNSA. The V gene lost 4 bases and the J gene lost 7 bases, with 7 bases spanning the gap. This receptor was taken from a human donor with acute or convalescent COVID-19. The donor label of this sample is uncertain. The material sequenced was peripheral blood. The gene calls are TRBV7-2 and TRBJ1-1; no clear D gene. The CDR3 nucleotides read TGTGCCAGCAGCTCTCGTATTGAAGCTTTCTTT. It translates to CASSSRIEAFF.